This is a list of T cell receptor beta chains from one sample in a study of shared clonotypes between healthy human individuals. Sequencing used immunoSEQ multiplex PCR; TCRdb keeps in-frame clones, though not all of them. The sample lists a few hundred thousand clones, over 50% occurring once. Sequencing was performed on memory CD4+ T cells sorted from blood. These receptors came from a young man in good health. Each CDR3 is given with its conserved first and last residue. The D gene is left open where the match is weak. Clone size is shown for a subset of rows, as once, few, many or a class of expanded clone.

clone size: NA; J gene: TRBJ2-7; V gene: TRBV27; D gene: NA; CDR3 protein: CASSFSSDYEQYF; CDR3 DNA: TGTGCCAGCAGTTTCTCCAGCGACTACGAGCAGTACTTC
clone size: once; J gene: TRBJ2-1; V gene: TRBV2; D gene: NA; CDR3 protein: CASSGTLNEQFF; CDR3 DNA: TGTGCCAGCAGCGGGACTCTCAATGAGCAGTTCTTC
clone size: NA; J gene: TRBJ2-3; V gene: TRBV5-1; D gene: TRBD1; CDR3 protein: CASSLAGTGFTDTQYF; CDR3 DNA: TGCGCCAGCAGCTTGGCGGGGACAGGGTTTACAGATACGCAGTATTTT
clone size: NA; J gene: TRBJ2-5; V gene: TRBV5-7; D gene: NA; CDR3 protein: CASSLDGREETQYF; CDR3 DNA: TGTGCCAGCAGCTTGGATGGACGGGAAGAGACCCAGTACTTC
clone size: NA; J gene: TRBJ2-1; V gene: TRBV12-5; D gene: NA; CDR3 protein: CASGLTQGNSYNEQFF; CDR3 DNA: TGTGCTAGTGGTCTCACACAGGGTAATAGCTACAATGAGCAGTTCTTC
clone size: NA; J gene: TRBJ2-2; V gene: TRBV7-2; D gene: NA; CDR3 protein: CASSLGLVLAGTGELFF; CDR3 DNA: TGTGCCAGCAGCTTAGGGCTTGTGCTAGCCGGCACCGGGGAGCTGTTTTTT
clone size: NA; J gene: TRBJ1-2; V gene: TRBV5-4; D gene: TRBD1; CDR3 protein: CASSQNWDSRGYTF; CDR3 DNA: TGTGCCAGCAGCCAAAACTGGGACAGTCGCGGCTACACCTTC
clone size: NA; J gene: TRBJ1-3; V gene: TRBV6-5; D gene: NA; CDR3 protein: CASRAPGDSGNTIYF; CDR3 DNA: TGTGCCAGCAGGGCCCCGGGGGACTCTGGAAACACCATATATTTT
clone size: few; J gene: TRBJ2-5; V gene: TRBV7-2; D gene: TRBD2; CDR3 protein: CASSLAGGQETQYF; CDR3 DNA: TGTGCCAGCAGCTTAGCGGGAGGGCAAGAGACCCAGTACTTC
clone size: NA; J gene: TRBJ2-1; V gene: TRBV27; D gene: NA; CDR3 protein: CASSLLGQGDEQFF; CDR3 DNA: TGTGCCAGCAGTTTATTAGGGCAAGGGGATGAGCAGTTCTTC
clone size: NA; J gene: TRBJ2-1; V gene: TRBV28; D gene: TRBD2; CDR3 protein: CASRLLAGVYNEQFF; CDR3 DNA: TGTGCCAGCAGGCTCCTAGCGGGAGTCTACAATGAGCAGTTCTTC
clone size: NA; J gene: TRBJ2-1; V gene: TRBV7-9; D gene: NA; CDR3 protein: CASSLTEVQFF; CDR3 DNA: TGTGCCAGCAGCTTAACGGAGGTGCAGTTCTTC
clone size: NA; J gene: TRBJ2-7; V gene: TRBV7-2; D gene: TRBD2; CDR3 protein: CASGTSRYEQYF; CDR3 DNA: TGTGCCAGCGGGACTAGCCGCTACGAGCAGTACTTC
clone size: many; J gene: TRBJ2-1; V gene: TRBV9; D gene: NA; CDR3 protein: CASSVGDSYNEQFF; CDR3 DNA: TGTGCCAGCAGCGTAGGTGACAGCTACAATGAGCAGTTCTTC
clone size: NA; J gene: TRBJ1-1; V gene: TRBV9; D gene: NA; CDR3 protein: CASSVEQMNTEAFF; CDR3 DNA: TGTGCCAGCAGCGTAGAGCAGATGAACACTGAAGCTTTCTTT
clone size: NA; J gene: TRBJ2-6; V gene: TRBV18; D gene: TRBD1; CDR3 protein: CASSPRQGTGANVLTF; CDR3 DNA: TGTGCCAGCTCACCACGACAGGGAACTGGGGCCAACGTCCTGACTTTC
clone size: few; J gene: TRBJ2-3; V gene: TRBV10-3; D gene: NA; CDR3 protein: CAIRRTTPYDGTDTQYF; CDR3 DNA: TGTGCCATCAGGCGCACTACTCCCTACGATGGCACAGATACGCAGTATTTT
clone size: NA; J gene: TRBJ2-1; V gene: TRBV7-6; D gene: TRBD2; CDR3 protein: CASSTKLGLAGVNEQFF; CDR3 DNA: TGTGCCAGCAGCACAAAGCTGGGACTAGCGGGAGTCAATGAGCAGTTCTTC
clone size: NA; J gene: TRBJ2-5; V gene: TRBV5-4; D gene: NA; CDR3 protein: CASSTPGAQETQYF; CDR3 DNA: TGTGCCAGCAGCACGCCAGGGGCCCAAGAGACCCAGTACTTC
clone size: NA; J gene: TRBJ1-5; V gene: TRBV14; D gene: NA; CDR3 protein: CASSQGLTQPQHF; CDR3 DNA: TGTGCCAGCAGCCAAGGATTGACTCAGCCCCAGCATTTT
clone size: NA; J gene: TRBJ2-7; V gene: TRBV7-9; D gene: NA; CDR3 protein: CASSVRTGTDSYEQYF; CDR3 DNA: TGTGCCAGCAGCGTAAGAACCGGGACCGACTCCTACGAGCAGTACTTC
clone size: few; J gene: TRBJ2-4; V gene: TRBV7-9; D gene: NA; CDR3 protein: CASSLAGGMNIQYF; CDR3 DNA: TGTGCCAGCAGCTTAGCAGGGGGTATGAACATTCAGTACTTC